This entry lists 25 T cell receptor beta chains sequenced from one sample in a study of blood T cell repertoires in COVID-19. Method: immunoSEQ multiplex PCR; TCRdb's copy keeps in-frame clones and lacks some. The sample lists 60,000 to 70,000 clones, about 90% occurring once. The specimen sequenced was peripheral blood. The receptor set was obtained from a woman aged 80 or older with active COVID-19.

This chain's CDR3 is CASSLPSQRGELVQYF. The CDR3, as DNA: TGTGCCAGCAGCTTGCCGTCGCAGCGGGGGGAACTAGTGCAGTACTTC. The rearrangement joins TRBV5-6 to TRBJ2-7, with 9 nucleotides matching TRBD2. Germline CDR1 is SGHDT and CDR2 is YYEEEE. Trimming at V came to 1 base and at J to 9 bases, leaving 14 bases not matched to a gene. CDR3 length: 16 amino acids.

The V and J genes are TRBV10-3 and TRBJ2-3, with 7 bases identical to TRBD1. The length of the CDR3 is 16 residues. The germline CDR1 and CDR2 sequences are ENHRY and SYGVKD. With 2 bases clipped from V and 7 bases from J, the junction kept 12 bases outside the gene matches. The CDR3: CAISEVTGISRHTQYF. DNA for the CDR3: TGTGCCATCAGTGAGGTGACAGGGATTAGCAGGCATACGCAGTATTTT.

CDR3 DNA sequence: TGTGCCAGCAGCTCCCCAGCCGGGACTAGCTCCTACAATGAGCAGTTCTTC. Protein: CASSSPAGTSSYNEQFF. V usage is TRBV7-2 and J usage is TRBJ2-1; 8 nucleotides align to TRBD2. Germline lookup yields CDR1 SGHTA and CDR2 FQGNSA. With V trimmed by 4 bases and J by 0 bases, 8 bases remained unmatched. This CDR3 contains 17 residues.

The chain links TRBV30 to TRBJ1-2; the D is unclear. CDR1 and CDR2 from the germline V gene are GTSNPN and SVGIG (reference sequence). V was trimmed by 1 base and J by 12 bases, leaving 12 bases between them. The CDR3 totals 11 residues. Here the CDR3 reads CAWSGGQSHTF. DNA of the CDR3: TGTGCCTGGAGTGGCGGGCAGAGTCACACCTTC. The variable domain in full, completed from reference TRBV30 and TRBJ1-2, reads SQTIHQWPATLVQPVGSPLSLECTVEGTSNPNLYWYRQAAGRGLQLLFYSVGIGQISSEVPQNLSASRPQDRQFILSSKKLLLSDSGFYLCAWSGGQSHTFGSGTRLTVV.

This clone was found once. The chain carries TRBV25-1 and TRBJ1-1; D remains unclear. V lost 6 bases and J lost 1, with 9 bases in between. Germline V CDR1 and CDR2: MGHDK, SYGVNS. CDR3 length equals 13 residues. DNA of the CDR3: TGTGCCAGCAGCCGCTCTAGGAACACTGAAGCTTTCTTT. Translated, it gives CASSRSRNTEAFF.

V is TRBV19 and J is TRBJ1-1, with 8 bases identical to TRBD1. The trim removed 5 bases at V and 8 bases at J, leaving 7 bases unmatched. CDR1 LNHDA and CDR2 SQIVND come from the germline V gene (reference sequence). This CDR3 region has 13 residues. The CDR3 sequence: CASSAGTGNEAFF. The DNA for the CDR3 is TGTGCCAGTAGTGCCGGGACAGGTAACGAAGCTTTCTTT. Filled out from reference TRBV19 and TRBJ1-1, the complete variable domain reads DGGITQSPKYLFRKEGQNVTLSCEQNLNHDAMYWYRQDPGQGLRLIYYSQIVNDFQKGDIAEGYSVSREKKESFPLTVTSAQKNPTAFYLCASSAGTGNEAFFGQGTRLTVV.

This chain uses TRBV28 with TRBJ1-5; D gene unclear. There are 12 residues in the CDR3. Germline CDR1 reads MDHEN; CDR2 reads SYDVKM. Trimming left V 6 bases short and J 6 bases short, with 9 bases between. The DNA of the CDR3 is TGTGCCAGCAGAGAGGGCACTCAGCCCCAGCATTTT. Translation gives CASREGTQPQHF. Full variable domain (remainder filled in from reference TRBV28 and TRBJ1-5): DVKVTQSSRYLVKRTGEKVFLECVQDMDHENMFWYRQDPGLGLRLIYFSYDVKMKEKGDIPEGYSVSREKKERFSLILESASTNQTSMYLCASREGTQPQHFGDGTRLSIL.

V is TRBV19 and J is TRBJ1-1; a weak D match, TRBD1 (5 bases). V dropped 3 bases and J dropped 3 bases, with 14 bases sitting between them. Germline V gene sequence: CDR1 LNHDA, CDR2 SQIVND (reference sequence). The CDR3 totals 15 residues. The CDR3 spells CASSINPGPYTEAFF. The CDR3 coding sequence is TGTGCCAGTAGTATTAACCCAGGGCCCTACACTGAAGCTTTCTTT.

This clone was recorded once. The V call is TRBV7-9, the J call TRBJ1-6; the D is unclear. V lost 0 bases to trimming and J lost 10 bases, with 10 bases between them. This CDR3 is built from 14 residues. Looked up from germline, CDR1 is SEHNR and CDR2 is FQNEAQ (reference sequence). The CDR3 DNA is TGTGCCAGCAGCTTAGCCGTTCCGGGATCACCCCTCCACTTT. This encodes CASSLAVPGSPLHF.

V and J are TRBV11-3 and TRBJ1-3; TRBD1 agrees at 7 bases. This CDR3 region has 15 residues. With 5 bases clipped from V and 1 base from J, the junction kept 5 bases outside the gene matches. CDR1 and CDR2 from the germline V gene are SGHNT and YENEEA. CDR3 residues: CASSTDRESGNTIYF. CDR3 nucleotides: TGTGCCAGCAGCACCGACAGGGAATCTGGAAACACCATATATTTT. Variable domain in full (rest from reference TRBV11-3 and TRBJ1-3): EAGVVQSPRYKIIEKKQPVAFWCNPISGHNTLYWYLQNLGQGPELLIRYENEEAVDDSQLPKDRFSAERLKGVDSTLKIQPAELGDSAVYLCASSTDRESGNTIYFGEGSWLTVV.

V and J are TRBV19 and TRBJ1-5, with a weak D call TRBD1 (5 bases). The CDR3 runs to 16 residues. Per germline, CDR1 LNHDA and CDR2 SQIVND (reference sequence). Trimming took off 2 bases at V and 1 base at J, with 12 bases between the two ends. CDR3 amino acids: CASSINSRVSNQPQHF. CDR3 coding DNA: TGTGCCAGTAGTATAAATTCCAGGGTCAGCAATCAGCCCCAGCATTTT.

The V call is TRBV30, the J call TRBJ1-1; D is perhaps TRBD1 (6 bases). V was shortened by 1 base and J by 8 bases, with 11 bases between the two germline ends. Germline V gene sequence: CDR1 GTSNPN, CDR2 SVGIG (reference sequence). The CDR3 is made up of 12 amino acids. In DNA form, the CDR3 reads TGTGCCTGGAGTGGTGACAGGTACGAAGCTTTCTTT. Translating gives CAWSGDRYEAFF.

The chain carries TRBV29-1 and TRBJ2-2; 8 bases align to TRBD2. CDR1 and CDR2 (germline): SQVTM, ANQGSEA. The CDR3 loop spans 15 amino acids. J gave up 0 bases and V 4 bases, and 4 bases lay outside the gene matches. CDR3 amino acids: CSVASGGTNTGELFF. CDR3 in DNA: TGCAGCGTTGCGAGCGGGGGTACGAACACCGGGGAGCTGTTTTTT.

The CDR3 DNA sequence: TGTGCCAGCAGTGAGGGGGGGGCCTACTCTGGAAACACCATATATTTT. Its translation: CASSEGGAYSGNTIYF. V gene TRBV2 combines with J gene TRBJ1-3; D is possibly TRBD1 (6 bases). Germline values: CDR1 SNHLY, CDR2 FYNNEI. The CDR3 contains 16 residues. The V and J ends lost 3 bases and 0 bases respectively, with 12 bases between them.

The chain employs TRBV7-3 and TRBJ2-3; 8 bases are shared with TRBD1. There are 15 residues in the CDR3. CDR1 is SGHTA and CDR2 is FQGTGA in the germline V gene. Trimming removed 5 bases from V and 2 bases from J; junction bases left unmatched: 6. This CDR3 reads CASSLRDRNTDTQYF. CDR3 nucleotides: TGTGCCAGCAGCCTCCGGGACAGGAACACAGATACGCAGTATTTT.

V usage is TRBV27 and J usage is TRBJ1-2; weak D call: TRBD1 (6 bases). CDR3 length: 14 residues. V was trimmed by 7 bases and J by 7 bases, leaving 19 bases between them. CDR1 is MNHEY, CDR2 SMNVEV, per germline (reference sequence). The CDR3 is CASTSSGGAVGYTF. CDR3 in DNA: TGTGCCAGCACCAGCTCGGGGGGGGCCGTTGGCTACACCTTC.

This clone occurred once. The chain has TRBV4-3 and TRBJ2-1; D perhaps matches TRBD1 (5 bases). Between the trimmed V and J ends, which lost 2 bases and 8 bases, there was a span of 13 bases. The germline CDR1 and CDR2 sequences are LGHNA and YSLEER. The CDR3 runs to 14 residues. DNA of the CDR3: TGCGCCAGCAGCCAAAACAGGATTTCCGATGAGCAGTTCTTC. Protein: CASSQNRISDEQFF.

The chain combines TRBV5-1 with TRBJ2-1; D ambiguous. The V gene lost 5 bases and the J gene lost 6 bases, with 12 bases spanning the gap. The germline V gene has CDR1 SGHRS and CDR2 YFSETQ. The CDR3 has 13 residues. The CDR3 DNA reads TGCGCCAGCAGAACGGAGCTCCTCAATGAGCAGTTCTTC. As protein: CASRTELLNEQFF. The full variable domain, in which reference TRBV5-1 and TRBJ2-1 provide the parts outside the CDR3, is KAGVTQTPRYLIKTRGQQVTLSCSPISGHRSVSWYQQTPGQGLQFLFEYFSETQRNKGNFPGRFSGRQFSNSRSEMNVSTLELGDSALYLCASRTELLNEQFFGPGTRLTVL.

This clone was seen just once. The chain carries TRBV9 and TRBJ1-5; 7 positions match TRBD1. There are 15 residues in the CDR3. Germline loops: CDR1 SGDLS, CDR2 YYNGEE. V was clipped by 4 bases and J by 3 bases; unmatched bases: 7. CDR3 in amino acids: CASSQSGTDNQPQHF. CDR3 DNA: TGTGCCAGCAGCCAATCCGGGACAGACAATCAGCCCCAGCATTTT.

This chain connects TRBV7-2 to TRBJ2-7; TRBD1 matches 7 bases. J lost 5 bases, V lost 5 bases, and 9 bases had no gene match. CDR1 is SGHTA, CDR2 FQGNSA, per germline. The CDR3 has 14 amino acids. CDR3 sequence reads: CASSVMLRGNEQYF. For the CDR3, the DNA is TGTGCCAGCAGCGTAATGCTCAGGGGGAACGAGCAGTACTTC. Together with reference TRBV7-2 and TRBJ2-7, the CDR3 gives the full variable domain: GAGVSQSPSNKVTEKGKDVELRCDPISGHTALYWYRQSLGQGLEFLIYFQGNSAPDKSGLPSDRFSAERTGGSVSTLTIQRTQQEDSAVYLCASSVMLRGNEQYFGPGTRLTVT.

This clone was observed a single time. This chain links TRBV7-8 with TRBJ2-1, with 16 bases identical to TRBD2. The length of the CDR3 is 16 residues. Trimming removed 5 bases from V and 5 bases from J; junction bases left unmatched: 3. CDR1 is SGHVS and CDR2 is FQNEAQ in the germline V gene. CDR3 DNA: TGTGCCAGCAGCACGGGGACTAGCGGGGGGGACAATGAGCAGTTCTTC. Translation gives CASSTGTSGGDNEQFF.

This sequence joins TRBV9 and TRBJ1-3; D remains unclear. Germline CDR1 and CDR2: SGDLS and YYNGEE. V was pared by 0 bases and J by 1 base, with 11 bases between. The length of the CDR3 is 16 residues. CDR3 DNA sequence: TGTGCCAGCAGCGTAGACCCCGCGGGGTCTGGAAACACCATATATTTT. Translating gives CASSVDPAGSGNTIYF.

The chain uses TRBV14 and TRBJ2-7; 13 nucleotides line up with TRBD2. Trimming cost V 4 bases and J 5 bases; bases outside gene matches: 8. The length of the CDR3 is 16 residues. Germline V CDR1 and CDR2: SGHDN, FVKESK. The CDR3 here is CASSRGLAGTRDEQYF. CDR3 DNA sequence: TGTGCCAGCAGCCGGGGACTAGCGGGGACTAGAGACGAGCAGTACTTC.

In its sample, this clone was seen once. The chain has TRBV5-1 and TRBJ2-1; 7 bases match TRBD2. The CDR3 totals 15 residues. V lost 3 bases, J lost 3 bases, and 6 bases stayed unmatched. From germline, CDR1 is SGHRS and CDR2 YFSETQ. The CDR3 DNA is TGCGCCAGCAGCTCCAGGCCTAGCGGCTACAATGAGCAGTTCTTC. It codes for CASSSRPSGYNEQFF.

CDR3 residues: CASTGTRGYREQFF. In DNA form, the CDR3 reads TGTGCCAGTACAGGGACAAGGGGGTATCGAGAGCAGTTCTTC. This sequence joins TRBV2 and TRBJ2-1, with TRBD1 as a possible D gene (6 bases). The CDR3 sequence is 14 residues long. Germline V CDR1 and CDR2: SNHLY, FYNNEI. V lost 9 bases and J lost 10, with 22 bases in between.